The clone carrying this T cell receptor beta chain was counted only a few times. The data are from a study of blood T cell repertoires in COVID-19. TCRdb keeps only in-frame clones here, not all; method: immunoSEQ multiplex PCR. The repertoire holds hundreds of thousands of clones, just over 85% seen once, with more than 5.5% in the top ten. V was pared by 5 bases and J by 4 bases, with 6 bases between. The germline V gene has CDR1 SGHVS and CDR2 FQNEAQ. This CDR3 is 12 amino acids long. The TCR was taken from a man at least 80 years old with acute or convalescent COVID-19. V and J are TRBV7-8 and TRBJ1-3; D is undetermined. The sequencing input was peripheral blood. Here the CDR3 reads CASSLQGNTIYF. Written as DNA, the CDR3 is TGTGCCAGCAGCCTCCAAGGAAACACCATATATTTT.